Each of the 32 T cell receptor beta chains below was sequenced from the same sample in a study of blood T cell repertoires in COVID-19. The data were produced by immunoSEQ multiplex PCR, yet TCRdb's version contains in-frame clones alone and is incomplete. Of roughly 56,000 clones listed, around 90% are singletons. Input material: peripheral blood. Receptor source: a man aged 45-65 years with active COVID-19.

The chain recombines TRBV7-2 with TRBJ2-7, with 10 bases that match TRBD2. The CDR3 contains 14 residues. Germline V lookup: CDR1 SGHTA, CDR2 FQGNSA. Losses at the gene ends were 1 base for V and 6 bases for J; bases not matched to a gene: 3. DNA for the CDR3: TGTGCCAGCAGCTTAGAGCGGGAGGGTGTCGAGCAGTACTTC. This gives the protein CASSLEREGVEQYF. The variable domain in full, completed from reference TRBV7-2 and TRBJ2-7, reads GAGVSQSPSNKVTEKGKDVELRCDPISGHTALYWYRQSLGQGLEFLIYFQGNSAPDKSGLPSDRFSAERTGGSVSTLTIQRTQQEDSAVYLCASSLEREGVEQYFGPGTRLTVT.

The chain uses TRBV29-1 and TRBJ2-1, with 7 bases fitting TRBD2. CDR1 is SQVTM and CDR2 is ANQGSEA in the germline V gene. This CDR3 has 12 residues. J was trimmed by 3 bases and V by 6 bases; bases with no gene match: 2. The CDR3 nucleotides are TGCAGCGTCGGGGACTACTACAATGAGCAGTTCTTC. This codes for CSVGDYYNEQFF.

The chain employs TRBV5-6 and TRBJ1-2, with D unclear. This CDR3 comprises 14 residues. V gave up 1 base and J gave up 4 bases, with 11 bases separating them. Germline V gene data show CDR1 as SGHDT and CDR2 as YYEEEE. This CDR3 reads CASSLPRDFYGYTF. Written as DNA, the CDR3 is TGTGCCAGCAGCTTGCCCCGGGATTTCTATGGCTACACCTTC.

This rearrangement joins TRBV6-5 to TRBJ2-1, with a possible D match to TRBD1 (6 bases). Between the trimmed V and J ends, which lost 1 base and 7 bases, there was a span of 8 bases. CDR1 and CDR2 from the germline V gene are MNHEY and SVGAGI. The CDR3 spans 13 residues. The CDR3 region has the DNA TGTGCCAGCAGTTACTTTCAGGGGAATGAGCAGTTCTTC. The encoded protein is CASSYFQGNEQFF.

This sequence joins TRBV20-1 and TRBJ2-5; D remains ambiguous. The CDR3 contains 11 residues. The V gene lost 0 bases and the J gene lost 4 bases, with 3 bases spanning the gap. Germline CDR1 is DFQATT and CDR2 is SNEGSKA (reference sequence). DNA for the CDR3: TGCAGTGCTAGAGATCGAGAGACCCAGTACTTC. It codes for CSARDRETQYF.

The chain links TRBV4-2 to TRBJ2-5; 8 bases line up with TRBD2. Germline trimming cut 0 bases from V and 5 bases from J; bases unmatched to any gene: 11. This CDR3 has 17 amino acids. The germline V gene encodes CDR1 LGHNA and CDR2 YNFKEQ. The CDR3 DNA is TGTGCCAGCAGCCAAGATCTTGGGACTAGGAGGTGGGAGACCCAGTACTTC. Encoded protein: CASSQDLGTRRWETQYF.

In its sample, this clone was seen once. The chain is built from TRBV2 and TRBJ1-6, with TRBD1 as a possible D gene (5 bases). V was pared by 7 bases and J by 10 bases, with 17 bases between. The CDR3 totals 14 residues. The germline CDR1 and CDR2 sequences are SNHLY and FYNNEI. The CDR3, as DNA: TGTGCCAGCACCGACAGTCCCTTTAGGTCACCCCTCCACTTT. Encoded protein: CASTDSPFRSPLHF.

The chain recombines TRBV7-2 with TRBJ2-1, with a possible D match to TRBD2 (6 bases). The CDR3 extends over 15 amino acids. The V end was cut by 4 bases, the J end by 5 bases, with 15 bases between. Germline CDR1 SGHTA, CDR2 FQGNSA. The CDR3 region has the DNA TGTGCCAGCAGCTCCCGGGGCGGCGGGGACAATGAGCAGTTCTTC. It codes for CASSSRGGGDNEQFF.

This clone has only one observation. The chain is built from TRBV14 and TRBJ1-4; D unclear. From germline, CDR1 is SGHDN and CDR2 FVKESK. There are 15 residues in the CDR3. V lost 5 bases and J 0 bases, leaving 10 bases between the germline ends. The CDR3 sequence: CASSSQVATNEKLFF. As DNA, the CDR3 is TGTGCCAGCAGCTCCCAGGTCGCAACTAATGAAAAACTGTTTTTT.

The chain couples TRBV30 to TRBJ2-5; possibly TRBD1 for D (6 bases). There are 13 residues in the CDR3. Germline-derived CDR1 and CDR2 are GTSNPN and SVGIG (reference sequence). V was pared by 4 bases and J by 4 bases, with 13 bases between. The chain's CDR3 is CAWKPQGRETQYF. The CDR3 coding sequence is TGTGCCTGGAAGCCACAGGGTCGAGAGACCCAGTACTTC.

This chain uses TRBV5-4 with TRBJ1-1; D may be TRBD1 (5 bases). The CDR3 sequence is 13 residues long. Germline V lookup: CDR1 SGHNT, CDR2 YYREEE (reference sequence). Trimming removed 4 bases from V and 1 base from J, with 8 bases in between. The CDR3 region is CASSPTGNTEAFF. CDR3 sequence (DNA): TGTGCCAGCAGCCCCACAGGGAACACTGAAGCTTTCTTT.

The rearrangement links TRBV11-2 to TRBJ2-5, with 9 positions matching TRBD1. CDR3 length equals 15 residues. The V and J ends lost 7 bases and 5 bases, in that order; junction bases with no gene match: 11. The V gene's germline CDR1 is SGHAT and CDR2 FQNNGV. The CDR3 sequence is CASKPGQGVWETQYF. The CDR3 DNA follows: TGTGCCAGCAAGCCGGGACAGGGTGTTTGGGAGACCCAGTACTTC.

Written as DNA, the CDR3 is TGTGCCAGCAGCCAGACTAGCGGGTACACAGATACGCAGTATTTT. It codes for CASSQTSGYTDTQYF. The J gene is TRBJ2-3, the V gene TRBV3-1 (or the pseudogene TRBV3-2); 10 bases fit TRBD2. V lost 3 bases to trimming and J lost 2 bases; unmatched junction nucleotides: 2. The CDR3 loop spans 15 amino acids. Germline V gene lookup returns CDR1 LGHDT and CDR2 YNNKEL (reference sequence).

The chain combines TRBV5-6 with TRBJ2-7; TRBD1 might be the D (6 bases). V lost 4 bases and J 4 bases, leaving 18 bases between the germline ends. The CDR3 covers 15 residues. Germline values: CDR1 SGHDT, CDR2 YYEEEE. The CDR3 DNA reads TGTGCCAGCAGCACGACCGGGACAATGGGATACGAGCAGTACTTC. Translating gives CASSTTGTMGYEQYF.

The sample holds a few counts of this clone. This chain links TRBV5-1 with TRBJ2-4, with 13 bases lining up with TRBD2. This CDR3 has 18 amino acids. CDR1 is SGHRS, CDR2 YFSETQ, per germline. The V segment lost 5 bases and the J segment 1 base; nucleotides outside the gene matches: 9. The DNA of the CDR3 is TGCGCCAGCAGACCCGGACTAGCGGGAGAGGTGGCCAAAAACATTCAGTACTTC. Its translation is CASRPGLAGEVAKNIQYF.

This clone was recorded once. The chain recombines TRBV5-4 with TRBJ2-1; 10 positions match TRBD2. Germline V CDR1 and CDR2: SGHNT, YYREEE (reference sequence). Germline trimming cut 4 bases from V and 7 bases from J; bases unmatched to any gene: 11. The CDR3 consists of 16 residues. Here the CDR3 DNA reads TGTGCCAGCAGCGAGAGACTAGCGGGTGGTGTGAATGAGCAGTTCTTC. Protein: CASSERLAGGVNEQFF. Complete variable domain (other parts from reference TRBV5-4 and TRBJ2-1): ETGVTQSPTHLIKTRGQQVTLRCSSQSGHNTVSWYQQALGQGPQFIFQYYREEENGRGNFPPRFSGLQFPNYSSELNVNALELDDSALYLCASSERLAGGVNEQFFGPGTRLTVL.

In this sample, this clone turned up once. The rearrangement joins TRBV7-9 to TRBJ2-1; the match to TRBD2 covers 8 bases. V trimming: 11 bases; J trimming: 4 bases; junction bases outside the gene matches: 4. The CDR3 consists of 12 residues. Germline CDR1 reads SEHNR; CDR2 reads FQNEAQ (reference sequence). The CDR3 spells CAGGGSYNEQFF. CDR3 sequence (DNA): TGTGCCGGCGGGGGGAGTTACAATGAGCAGTTCTTC.

This chain joins TRBV10-3 and TRBJ2-2; 14 bases are shared with TRBD2. Per the germline V gene, CDR1 is ENHRY and CDR2 is SYGVKD. This CDR3 is 14 amino acids long. The V segment lost 10 bases and the J segment 6 bases; nucleotides outside the gene matches: 4. The CDR3 loop is CATRLAGGPGELFF. The CDR3 coding sequence is TGTGCCACCCGACTAGCGGGGGGGCCCGGGGAGCTGTTTTTT.

The chain uses TRBV6-1 and TRBJ1-1, with D possibly TRBD1 on 6 matching bases. V lost 3 bases and J 10 bases, leaving 15 bases between the germline ends. CDR3 length equals 13 residues. The germline CDR1 and CDR2 sequences are MNHNS and SASEGT. CDR3 sequence (DNA): TGTGCCAGCAGTGACCCGGACCCCAGGGGAGCTTTCTTT. This gives the protein CASSDPDPRGAFF.

The chain links TRBV7-9 to TRBJ1-2; no reliable D call. The CDR3 sequence is 14 residues long. Germline V gives CDR1 SEHNR, CDR2 FQNEAQ (reference sequence). V lost 3 bases and J lost 0, with 8 bases in between. The CDR3 reads CASSFRGANYGYTF. CDR3 bases: TGTGCCAGCAGCTTCAGAGGAGCTAACTATGGCTACACCTTC.

CDR3 residues: CASSKTGLGEAFF. In nucleotides, the CDR3 is TGTGCCAGCTCCAAGACAGGGCTGGGTGAAGCTTTCTTT. This chain links TRBV7-2 with TRBJ1-1; 7 positions match TRBD1. The germline V gene has CDR1 SGHTA and CDR2 FQGNSA. J lost 7 bases, V lost 8 bases, and 10 bases had no gene match. The CDR3 sequence is 13 residues long.

This chain links TRBV5-4 with TRBJ1-2; 10 nucleotides agree with TRBD1. The CDR3 length is 18 residues. Unmatched junction bases numbered 11, after V lost 0 bases and J lost 3 bases. The germline gives CDR1 SGHNT, CDR2 YYREEE (reference sequence). The CDR3 DNA follows: TGTGCCAGCAGCTTGGCAGTATTCCTTGGGACAGGGGACTATGGCTACACCTTC. This sequence encodes CASSLAVFLGTGDYGYTF.

This sequence joins TRBV19 and TRBJ2-7, with 8 bases identical to TRBD1. V lost 7 bases and J lost 2; bases outside the gene matches: 4. The V gene's germline CDR1 is LNHDA and CDR2 SQIVND (reference sequence). The CDR3 extends over 13 amino acids. The CDR3: CASKGQEAYEQYF. CDR3 sequence (DNA): TGTGCCAGTAAGGGACAGGAAGCCTACGAGCAGTACTTC. The full variable domain, in which reference TRBV19 and TRBJ2-7 provide the parts outside the CDR3, is DGGITQSPKYLFRKEGQNVTLSCEQNLNHDAMYWYRQDPGQGLRLIYYSQIVNDFQKGDIAEGYSVSREKKESFPLTVTSAQKNPTAFYLCASKGQEAYEQYFGPGTRLTVT.

This clone turned up a few times. The chain links TRBV30 to TRBJ2-4; 7 bases are a match to TRBD2. V lost 3 bases and J lost 12; bases outside the gene matches: 5. Germline CDR1 reads GTSNPN; CDR2 reads SVGIG (reference sequence). This CDR3 has 11 amino acids. In DNA, the CDR3 is TGTGCCTGGAGCTGGGAGGGCCCTCAGTACTTC. Amino acids: CAWSWEGPQYF.

J is TRBJ1-1 and V is TRBV5-1, with D unresolved. The V end was cut by 0 bases, the J end by 0 bases, with 6 bases between. The CDR3 sequence is 14 residues long. In germline, CDR1 is SGHRS, CDR2 YFSETQ. CDR3 sequence (DNA): TGCGCCAGCAGCTTGGGACACCTGAACACTGAAGCTTTCTTT. Protein product: CASSLGHLNTEAFF.

This chain connects TRBV30 to TRBJ2-7, with a weak D call TRBD2 (5 bases). This CDR3 is built from 13 residues. Germline V gene lookup returns CDR1 GTSNPN and CDR2 SVGIG (reference sequence). The ends were cut back, 4 bases at V and 3 bases at J, with 13 bases in the middle. CDR3 coding DNA: TGTGCCTGGACTAGAGGGCCTTTCTACGAGCAGTACTTC. Translated, it gives CAWTRGPFYEQYF. The variable domain in full, with the rest retrieved from reference TRBV30 and TRBJ2-7, is SQTIHQWPATLVQPVGSPLSLECTVEGTSNPNLYWYRQAAGRGLQLLFYSVGIGQISSEVPQNLSASRPQDRQFILSSKKLLLSDSGFYLCAWTRGPFYEQYFGPGTRLTVT.

The chain joins TRBV29-1 to TRBJ1-2, with TRBD1 identical over 10 bases. The V and J ends lost 3 bases and 2 bases, in that order; junction bases with no gene match: 0. The CDR3 is 13 residues long. Germline CDR1 SQVTM, CDR2 ANQGSEA. CDR3 residues: CSVEGQGNYGYTF. The CDR3 DNA sequence: TGCAGCGTTGAGGGACAGGGGAACTATGGCTACACCTTC.

The chain employs TRBV3-1 (or the pseudogene TRBV3-2) and TRBJ1-1; the D gene is possibly TRBD1 (6 bases). The CDR3 consists of 14 residues. V dropped 1 base and J dropped 3 bases, with 9 bases sitting between them. CDR1 LGHDT and CDR2 YNNKEL come from the germline V gene (reference sequence). Written as DNA, the CDR3 is TGTGCCAGCAGCCAAGCGGGACAATACACTGAAGCTTTCTTT. It codes for CASSQAGQYTEAFF.

Here the CDR3 DNA reads TGTGCCAGCAGTGAAGCGCCTCTGAGGTCCGTGGGAAAACTGTTTTTT. The encoded protein is CASSEAPLRSVGKLFF. This sequence joins TRBV2 and TRBJ1-4; D not certain. V lost 0 bases, J lost 10 bases, and 18 bases lay in between. CDR3 size: 16 residues. Per the germline V gene, CDR1 is SNHLY and CDR2 is FYNNEI. Looking up the rest from reference TRBV2 and TRBJ1-4 gives the full variable domain: EPEVTQTPSHQVTQMGQEVILRCVPISNHLYFYWYRQILGQKVEFLVSFYNNEISEKSEIFDDQFSVERPDGSNFTLKIRSTKLEDSAMYFCASSEAPLRSVGKLFFGSGTQLSVL.

The gene calls are TRBV5-5 and TRBJ2-5, with 9 bases aligning to TRBD1. The CDR3 has 15 residues. J was trimmed by 1 base and V by 3 bases; bases with no gene match: 4. Germline values: CDR1 SGHKS, CDR2 YYEKEE (reference sequence). The CDR3 protein is CASSSPDRGQETQYF. CDR3 DNA sequence: TGTGCCAGCAGCTCCCCGGACAGGGGCCAAGAGACCCAGTACTTC.

This clone came up once. The J gene is TRBJ1-2, the V gene TRBV19; D remains ambiguous. V was cut by 2 bases and J by 7 bases, with 11 bases left in between. From germline, CDR1 is LNHDA and CDR2 SQIVND (reference sequence). The CDR3 is made up of 13 amino acids. CDR3 sequence (DNA): TGTGCCAGTAGTATAACACATTCCCCTGGCTACACCTTC. It translates to CASSITHSPGYTF.

The chain joins TRBV7-6 to TRBJ2-7, with a weak D call TRBD1 (6 bases). The CDR3 is 14 amino acids. Trimming cost V 4 bases and J 1 base, with 11 bases left between them. Germline assignment: CDR1 SGHVS and CDR2 FNYEAQ. The CDR3 nucleotides are TGTGCCAGCAGCTCCAGGACAGAGTCCTACGAGCAGTACTTC. It specifies CASSSRTESYEQYF.